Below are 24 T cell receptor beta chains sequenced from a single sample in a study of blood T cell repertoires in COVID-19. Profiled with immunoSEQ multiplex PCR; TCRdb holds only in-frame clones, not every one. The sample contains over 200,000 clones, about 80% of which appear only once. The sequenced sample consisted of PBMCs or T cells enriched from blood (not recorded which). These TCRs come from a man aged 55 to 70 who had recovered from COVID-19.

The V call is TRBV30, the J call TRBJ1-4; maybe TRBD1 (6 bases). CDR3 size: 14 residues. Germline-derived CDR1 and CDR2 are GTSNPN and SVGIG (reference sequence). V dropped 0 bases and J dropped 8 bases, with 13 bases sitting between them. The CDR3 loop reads CAWSVAGAGEKLFF. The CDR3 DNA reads TGTGCCTGGAGTGTTGCGGGGGCAGGCGAAAAACTGTTTTTT.

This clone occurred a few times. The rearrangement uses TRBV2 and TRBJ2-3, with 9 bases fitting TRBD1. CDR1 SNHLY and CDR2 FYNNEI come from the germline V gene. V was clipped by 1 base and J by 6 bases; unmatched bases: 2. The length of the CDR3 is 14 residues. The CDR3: CASSEDRGRDTQYF. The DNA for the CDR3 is TGTGCCAGCAGTGAAGACAGGGGGCGTGATACGCAGTATTTT.

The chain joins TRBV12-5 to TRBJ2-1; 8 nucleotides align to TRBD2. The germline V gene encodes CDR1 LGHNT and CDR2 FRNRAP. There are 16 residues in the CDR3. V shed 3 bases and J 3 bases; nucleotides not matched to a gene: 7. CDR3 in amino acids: CASGLKRGNVYNEQFF. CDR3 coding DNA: TGTGCTAGTGGTTTAAAGCGGGGGAACGTCTACAATGAGCAGTTCTTC.

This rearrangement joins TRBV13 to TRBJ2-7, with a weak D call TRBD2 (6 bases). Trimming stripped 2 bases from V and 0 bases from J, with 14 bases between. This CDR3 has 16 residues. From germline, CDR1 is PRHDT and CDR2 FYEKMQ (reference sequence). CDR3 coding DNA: TGTGCCAGCAGCTTAAATCCCCTCGGGAGCTCCTACGAGCAGTACTTC. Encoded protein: CASSLNPLGSSYEQYF.

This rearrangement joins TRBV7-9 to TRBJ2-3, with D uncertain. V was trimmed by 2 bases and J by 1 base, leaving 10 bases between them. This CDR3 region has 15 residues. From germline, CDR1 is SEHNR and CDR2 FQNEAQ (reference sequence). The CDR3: CASSLIVLGTDTQYF. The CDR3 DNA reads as TGTGCCAGCAGCTTAATTGTACTTGGCACAGATACGCAGTATTTT. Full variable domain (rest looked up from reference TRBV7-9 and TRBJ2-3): DTGVSQNPRHKITKRGQNVTFRCDPISEHNRLYWYRQTLGQGPEFLTYFQNEAQLEKSRLLSDRFSAERPKGSFSTLEIQRTEQGDSAMYLCASSLIVLGTDTQYFGPGTRLTVL.

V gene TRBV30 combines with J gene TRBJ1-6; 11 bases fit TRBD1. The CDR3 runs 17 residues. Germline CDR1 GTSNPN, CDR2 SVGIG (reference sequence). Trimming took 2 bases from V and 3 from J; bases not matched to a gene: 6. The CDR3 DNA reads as TGTGCCTGGAGTCCCGGGACAGGGGGTTTCTATAATTCACCCCTCCACTTT. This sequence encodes CAWSPGTGGFYNSPLHF.

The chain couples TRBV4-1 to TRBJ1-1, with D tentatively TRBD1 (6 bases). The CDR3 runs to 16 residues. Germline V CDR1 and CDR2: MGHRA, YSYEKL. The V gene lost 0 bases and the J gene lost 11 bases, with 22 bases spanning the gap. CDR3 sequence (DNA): TGCGCCAGCAGCCAAGAATTTGGGGGGGCGCTTGGGGTGGCTTTCTTT. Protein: CASSQEFGGALGVAFF.

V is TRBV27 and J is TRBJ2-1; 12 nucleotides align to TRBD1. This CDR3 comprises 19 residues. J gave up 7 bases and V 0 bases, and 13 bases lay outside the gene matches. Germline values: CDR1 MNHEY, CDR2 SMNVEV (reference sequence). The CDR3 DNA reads TGTGCCAGCAGTTTATCAGTGCTGGGGACAGGGGGCATGAGGAATGAGCAGTTCTTC. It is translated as CASSLSVLGTGGMRNEQFF.

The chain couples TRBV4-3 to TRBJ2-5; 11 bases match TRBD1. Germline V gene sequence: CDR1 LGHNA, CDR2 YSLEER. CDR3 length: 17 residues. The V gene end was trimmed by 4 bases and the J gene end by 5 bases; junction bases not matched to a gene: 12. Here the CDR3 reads CASSLGRGQGVGETQYF. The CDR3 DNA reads TGCGCCAGCAGCCTCGGGCGGGGACAGGGGGTAGGGGAGACCCAGTACTTC.

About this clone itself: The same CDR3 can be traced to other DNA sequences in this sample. This CDR3 reads CASSLVAGSGNTIYF. CDR3 sequence (DNA): TGCGCCAGCAGCTTGGTAGCAGGGTCAGGAAACACCATATATTTT. This chain connects TRBV5-1 to TRBJ1-3; possible D gene TRBD1, 5 bases. The CDR3 loop spans 15 amino acids. Germline CDR1 is SGHRS and CDR2 is YFSETQ. Trimming took 0 bases from V and 4 from J, leaving 11 bases between them.

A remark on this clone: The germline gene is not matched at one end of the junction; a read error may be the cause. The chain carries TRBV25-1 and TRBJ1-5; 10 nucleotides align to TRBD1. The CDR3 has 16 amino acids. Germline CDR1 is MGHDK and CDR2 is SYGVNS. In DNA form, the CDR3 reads TGTGCCAGCAGCGAATCTGGACAGGGGGTCAATCAGCCCCAGCATTTT. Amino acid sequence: CASSESGQGVNQPQHF. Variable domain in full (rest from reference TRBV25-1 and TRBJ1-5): EADIYQTPRYLVIGTGKKITLECSQTMGHDKMYWYQQDPGMELHLIHYSYGVNSTEKGDLSSESTVSRIRTEHFPLTLESARPSHTSQYLCASSESGQGVNQPQHFGDGTRLSIL.

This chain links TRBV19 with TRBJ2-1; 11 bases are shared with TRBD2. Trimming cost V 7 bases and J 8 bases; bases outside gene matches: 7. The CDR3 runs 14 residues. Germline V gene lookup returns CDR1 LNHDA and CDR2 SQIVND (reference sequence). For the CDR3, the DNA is TGTGCCAGTAATAGTAGCGGGGGGGCCTATGAGCAGTTCTTC. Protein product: CASNSSGGAYEQFF.

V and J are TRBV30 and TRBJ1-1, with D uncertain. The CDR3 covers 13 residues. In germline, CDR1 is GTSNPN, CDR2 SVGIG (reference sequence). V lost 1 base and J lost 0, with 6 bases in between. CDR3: CAWSAGMNTEAFF. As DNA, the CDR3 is TGTGCCTGGAGTGCAGGCATGAACACTGAAGCTTTCTTT.

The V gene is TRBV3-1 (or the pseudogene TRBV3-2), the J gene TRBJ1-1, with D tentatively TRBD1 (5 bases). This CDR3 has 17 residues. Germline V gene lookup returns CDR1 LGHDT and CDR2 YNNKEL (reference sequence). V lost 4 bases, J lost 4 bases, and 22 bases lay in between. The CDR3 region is CASSPPGGVGGSTEAFF. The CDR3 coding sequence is TGTGCCAGCAGCCCCCCCGGGGGGGTTGGGGGGAGCACTGAAGCTTTCTTT.

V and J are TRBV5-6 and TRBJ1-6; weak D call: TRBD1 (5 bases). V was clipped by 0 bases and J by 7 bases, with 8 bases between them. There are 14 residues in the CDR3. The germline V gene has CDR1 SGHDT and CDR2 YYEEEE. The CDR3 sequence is CASSLGTLNSPLHF. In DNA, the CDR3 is TGTGCCAGCAGCTTGGGGACACTGAATTCACCCCTCCACTTT.

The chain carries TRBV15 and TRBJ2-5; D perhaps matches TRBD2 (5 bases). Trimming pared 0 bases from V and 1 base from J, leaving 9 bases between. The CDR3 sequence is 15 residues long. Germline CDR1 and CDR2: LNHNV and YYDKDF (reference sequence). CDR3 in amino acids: CATSRDPGSQETQYF. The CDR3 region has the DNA TGTGCCACCAGCAGAGATCCGGGATCCCAAGAGACCCAGTACTTC.

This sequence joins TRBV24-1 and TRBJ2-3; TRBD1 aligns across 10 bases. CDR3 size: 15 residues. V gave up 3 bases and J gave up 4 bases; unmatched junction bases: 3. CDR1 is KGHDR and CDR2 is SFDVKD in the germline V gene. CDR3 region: CATSDIGQGADTQYF. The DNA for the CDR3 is TGTGCCACCAGTGATATCGGACAGGGGGCAGATACGCAGTATTTT.

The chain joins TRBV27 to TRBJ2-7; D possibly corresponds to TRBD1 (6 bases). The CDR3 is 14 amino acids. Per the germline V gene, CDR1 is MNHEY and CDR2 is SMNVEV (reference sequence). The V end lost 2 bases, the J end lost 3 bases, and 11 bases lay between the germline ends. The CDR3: CASSLSRGNYEQYF. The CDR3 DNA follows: TGTGCCAGCAGTTTAAGTAGGGGGAACTACGAGCAGTACTTC.

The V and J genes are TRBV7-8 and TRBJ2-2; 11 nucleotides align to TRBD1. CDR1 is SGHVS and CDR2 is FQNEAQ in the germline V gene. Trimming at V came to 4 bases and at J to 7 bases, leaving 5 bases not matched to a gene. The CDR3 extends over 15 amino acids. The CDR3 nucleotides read TGTGCCAGCAGCTCCGGACAGGGGGCCGGCGGGGAGCTGTTTTTT. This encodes CASSSGQGAGGELFF.

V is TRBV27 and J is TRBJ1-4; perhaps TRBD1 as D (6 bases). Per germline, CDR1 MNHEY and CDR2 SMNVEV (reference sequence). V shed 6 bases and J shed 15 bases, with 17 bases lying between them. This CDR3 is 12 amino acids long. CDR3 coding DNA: TGTGCCAGCAGCCCGACAGGCGGGAGGGTGTTTTTT. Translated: CASSPTGGRVFF.

CDR3 sequence (DNA): TGTGCCAGCAGTCACTACTGGGGGGACGGTGAAAAACTGTTTTTT. It codes for CASSHYWGDGEKLFF. The V and J genes are TRBV6-5 and TRBJ1-4; maybe TRBD1 (5 bases). Per the germline V gene, CDR1 is MNHEY and CDR2 is SVGAGI. This CDR3 has 15 residues. V was trimmed by 5 bases and J by 7 bases, leaving 17 bases between them.

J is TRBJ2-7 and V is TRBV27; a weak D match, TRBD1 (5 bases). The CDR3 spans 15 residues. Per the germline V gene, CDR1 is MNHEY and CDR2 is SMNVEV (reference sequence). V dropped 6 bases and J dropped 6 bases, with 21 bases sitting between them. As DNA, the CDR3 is TGTGCCAGCAGCCAGATGACAGAGGCTGTACGCGAGCAGTACTTC. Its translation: CASSQMTEAVREQYF.

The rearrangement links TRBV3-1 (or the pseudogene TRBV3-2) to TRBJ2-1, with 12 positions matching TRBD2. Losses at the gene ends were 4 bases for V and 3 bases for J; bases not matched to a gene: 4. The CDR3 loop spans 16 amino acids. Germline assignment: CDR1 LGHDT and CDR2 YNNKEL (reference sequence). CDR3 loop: CASSRLAGANYNEQFF. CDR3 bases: TGTGCCAGCAGCCGACTAGCGGGGGCGAACTACAATGAGCAGTTCTTC.

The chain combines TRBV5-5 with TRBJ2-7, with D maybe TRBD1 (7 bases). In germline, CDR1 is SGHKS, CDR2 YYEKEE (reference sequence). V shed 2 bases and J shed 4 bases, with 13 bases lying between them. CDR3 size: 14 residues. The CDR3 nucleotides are TGTGCCAGCAGCTTCGGAGGGGGCGGGTACGAGCAGTACTTC. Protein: CASSFGGGGYEQYF.